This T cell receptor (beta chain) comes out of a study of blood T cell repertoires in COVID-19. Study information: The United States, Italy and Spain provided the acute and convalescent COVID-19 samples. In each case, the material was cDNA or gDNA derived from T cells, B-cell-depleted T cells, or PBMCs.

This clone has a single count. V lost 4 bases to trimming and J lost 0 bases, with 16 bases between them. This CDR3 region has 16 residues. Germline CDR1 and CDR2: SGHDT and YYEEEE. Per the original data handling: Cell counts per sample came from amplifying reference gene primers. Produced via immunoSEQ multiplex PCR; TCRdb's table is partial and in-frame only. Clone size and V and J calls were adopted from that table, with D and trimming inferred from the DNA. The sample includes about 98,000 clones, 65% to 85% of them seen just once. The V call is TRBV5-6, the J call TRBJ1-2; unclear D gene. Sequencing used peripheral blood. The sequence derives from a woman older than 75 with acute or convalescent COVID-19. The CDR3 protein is CASSPGGRLANYGYTF. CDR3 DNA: TGTGCCAGCAGCCCCGGAGGACGTTTAGCTAACTATGGCTACACCTTC.